These T cell receptor beta chains were read from a single sample in a study of vaccination and CD4 T cells after COVID-19. No antigen has been identified for these receptors. TCRdb re-called the PCR reads through MiXCR, storing one row per CDR3 protein. Here the sample spans roughly 6,800 distinct CDR3 sequences, about 71% being singletons. The material sequenced was CD4+ T cells from blood, cultured in vitro. Receptor source: a human donor in good health. Each CDR3 is given with its conserved first and last residue. Fields, in order: V gene, D gene, clone size, J gene, CDR3 DNA, CDR3 protein. A D gene is named only where the DNA matches it firmly. The size field is filled for only some rows; it gives once, few, many or a size class.

TRBV19,TRBD1,once,TRBJ1-2,TGTGCCAGTACCCTGACAGGGCATGGCTACACCTTC,CASTLTGHGYTF
TRBV11-3,-,-,TRBJ2-5,TGTGCCAGCAGCCCGACGGGGAAGCAGACCCAGTACTTC,CASSPTGKQTQYF
TRBV6-1,-,-,TRBJ1-2,TGTGCCAGCAGTCCTAGGACAGGCTACACCTTC,CASSPRTGYTF
TRBV11-2,-,-,TRBJ2-5,TGTGCCAGCAGCTTACCCAGGTACCAAGAGACCCAGTACTTC,CASSLPRYQETQYF
TRBV2,-,-,TRBJ1-2,TGTGCCAGCAGGGATAGGACCCTAGCTAACTATGGCTACACCTTC,CASRDRTLANYGYTF
TRBV20-1,TRBD1,few,TRBJ1-2,TGCAGTGCAGGGACAGGAGACGGCTATGGCTACACCTTC,CSAGTGDGYGYTF
TRBV29-1,TRBD1,-,TRBJ1-2,TGCAGCGTAGTGGACAGGGCTAACTATGGCTATACCTTC,CSVVDRANYGYTF
TRBV20-1,TRBD2,-,TRBJ2-1,TGCAGTGCAGGAGGACTAGCCTACAATGAGCAGTTCTTC,CSAGGLAYNEQFF
TRBV7-6,TRBD1,once,TRBJ2-5,TGTGCCAGCAGCTTAGCTGGACAGGGGATGGAGACCCAGTACTTC,CASSLAGQGMETQYF
TRBV2,-,-,TRBJ2-2,TGTGCCAGCAGTAAAACTAGCCCCGGGGAGCTGTTTTTT,CASSKTSPGELFF
TRBV30,-,-,TRBJ1-6,TGTGCCTGGAGTACCACAGGGAACGCTCTTAATTCACCCCTCCACTTT,CAWSTTGNALNSPLHF
TRBV7-9,-,-,TRBJ2-2,TGTGCCAGCAGCTTTGAGGGTACCGGGGAGCTGTTTTTT,CASSFEGTGELFF
TRBV20-1,-,-,TRBJ1-1,TGCAGTGCTAGAGGGGTCCTCGGCGGGGGCTCGACCACTGAAGCTTTCTTT,CSARGVLGGGSTTEAFF
TRBV6-2/TRBV6-3,-,few,TRBJ2-2,TGTGCCAGCAGGCCACTCGGGGACACCGGGGAGCTGTTTTTT,CASRPLGDTGELFF
TRBV30,-,-,TRBJ2-1,TGTGCCTGGAGTGGTGGCAGGGGAGGGTACAATGAGCAGTTCTTC,CAWSGGRGGYNEQFF
TRBV7-2,TRBD1,-,TRBJ1-3,TGTGCCAGCAGCCAGGGGGGAATCGCTGGAAACACCATATATTTT,CASSQGGIAGNTIYF
TRBV19,TRBD1,-,TRBJ2-5,TGTGCCAGTAGCCTCTACAGGGGACAAGGGCAAGAGACCCAGTACTTC,CASSLYRGQGQETQYF
TRBV6-1,TRBD2,-,TRBJ2-3,TGTGCCAGCATAAAGCGGGGGACAGATACGCAGTATTTT,CASIKRGTDTQYF
TRBV6-7,-,once,TRBJ2-3,TGTGCCAGCTCGGATGGGCAAAGCACAGATACGCAGTATTTT,CASSDGQSTDTQYF
TRBV6-1,TRBD1,-,TRBJ2-7,TGTGCCAGCAGTGAGTGGACAGGGGGCTACGAGCAGTACTTC,CASSEWTGGYEQYF
TRBV7-2,-,-,TRBJ2-5,TGTGCCAGCAGCTTCGGACCGTGGGAGACCCAGTACTTC,CASSFGPWETQYF
TRBV28,-,-,TRBJ1-5,TGTGCCAGCAGCACCGCAGGGAGCAATCAGCCCCAGCATTTT,CASSTAGSNQPQHF
TRBV5-6,-,-,TRBJ1-2,TGTGCCAGCAGCTTGCTGACTAGGGGCTACACCTTC,CASSLLTRGYTF
TRBV24-1,TRBD1,once,TRBJ2-2,TGTGCCACCGGACAGGGGCCTGGGGAGCTGTTTTTT,CATGQGPGELFF
TRBV2,-,few,TRBJ1-2,TGTGCCAGCAGTGGAACAGTCATCTCCTATGGCTACACCTTC,CASSGTVISYGYTF
TRBV2,TRBD1,once,TRBJ1-1,TGTGCCAGCAGTATGGACAGGCGGAACACTGAAGCTTTCTTT,CASSMDRRNTEAFF
TRBV12-5,-,-,TRBJ1-1,TGTGCTAGTGGTTCCGCTCCCAGGGGGAACACTGAAGCTTTCTTT,CASGSAPRGNTEAFF
TRBV6-1,-,once,TRBJ2-1,TGTGCCAGCAGTGCAAGGACTGGAGGCGATGAGCAGTTCTTC,CASSARTGGDEQFF
TRBV7-9,-,-,TRBJ1-5,TGTGCCAGCAGCCCGGGACTGAATAGCAATCAGCCCCAGCATTTT,CASSPGLNSNQPQHF
TRBV27,-,few,TRBJ1-2,TGTGCCAGCAGTCCCTCAGGGTCGAATGGCTACACCTTC,CASSPSGSNGYTF
TRBV6-5,TRBD2,-,TRBJ2-2,TGTGCCAGCAGCTACCGACTAGCGAAAAACACCGGGGAGCTGTTTTTT,CASSYRLAKNTGELFF
TRBV12-3/TRBV12-4,TRBD1,-,TRBJ2-7,TGTGCCAGCAGTCCGGGACAGGGACCATCCGAGCAGTACTTC,CASSPGQGPSEQYF
TRBV7-9,TRBD1,-,TRBJ1-1,TGTGCCAGCAGCTTCGGACAGGGGTACACTGAAGCTTTCTTT,CASSFGQGYTEAFF
TRBV4-3,TRBD1,-,TRBJ2-2,TGCGCCAGCAACGATGGGACAGCGAACACCGGGGAGCTGTTTTTT,CASNDGTANTGELFF
TRBV10-1,-,-,TRBJ2-1,TGCGCCAGCAGTGACCCGGGCTCATGGCAGTTCTTC,CASSDPGSWQFF
TRBV20-1,TRBD1,few,TRBJ1-1,TGCAGTGCTGGAGGGGGCAGATGGAACACTGAAGCTTTCTTT,CSAGGGRWNTEAFF
TRBV20-1,-,-,TRBJ1-2,TGCAGTGCTAGAGGTCCCTATGGCTACACCTTC,CSARGPYGYTF